These T cell receptor beta chains were read from a single sample in a study of beta chain features in type 1 diabetes. Some clones are missing from TCRdb's copy, which holds only in-frame ones; the method was immunoSEQ multiplex PCR. The table lists about 700,000 clones, around an eighth of them singletons. Sequenced: naive CD4+ T cells from blood. Receptors originate from a man aged 18 to 30 with type 1 diabetes. Both conserved end residues are part of each CDR3. Each record gives: J gene, CDR3 length, clone size, D gene, V gene, CDR3 protein, CDR3 DNA. D genes are given only for firm matches. Size is omitted from some rows. Given values are once, few, many or a class for expanded clones.

>TRBJ1-5|15|.|TRBD1|TRBV2
CASSVLGQGTVPQHF
TGTGCCAGCAGTGTCTTAGGACAGGGGACGGTGCCCCAGCATTTT
>TRBJ2-7|14|few|.|TRBV13
CASSPRDTHYEQYF
TGTGCCAGCAGCCCTCGGGACACCCACTACGAGCAGTACTTC
>TRBJ2-1|13|.|.|TRBV2
CSHSTGLYNEQFF
TGTTCCCATTCGACGGGTCTCTACAATGAGCAGTTCTTC
>TRBJ2-7|15|.|.|TRBV21-1
CASSPLGTSSYEQYF
TGTGCCAGCAGCCCCCTGGGGACTAGCTCCTACGAGCAGTACTTC
>TRBJ2-6|16|few|.|TRBV28
CASSAGEFSGANVLTF
TGTGCCAGCAGTGCAGGGGAGTTCTCTGGGGCCAACGTCCTGACTTTC
>TRBJ2-1|16|.|TRBD2|TRBV6-5
CASSYFASGGSNEQFF
TGTGCCAGCAGTTACTTCGCTAGCGGGGGGTCCAATGAGCAGTTCTTC
>TRBJ2-5|15|few|TRBD2|TRBV30
CAWSKGGGFQETQYF
TGTGCCTGGAGTAAGGGCGGGGGGTTCCAAGAGACCCAGTACTTC
>TRBJ1-1|13|few|TRBD1|TRBV5-4
CATRGRGQIEAFF
TGTGCCACCCGCGGCAGGGGGCAGATTGAAGCTTTCTTT
>TRBJ1-6|17|.|.|TRBV7-2
CASSLNPPPGGRSPLHF
TGTGCCAGCAGCTTAAACCCCCCACCCGGCGGGAGATCACCCCTCCACTTT
>TRBJ2-7|13|.|.|TRBV28
CASSFGTLYEQYF
TGTGCCAGCAGTTTTGGGACCTTATACGAGCAGTACTTC
>TRBJ1-6|14|few|TRBD1|TRBV27
CASSARGEDSPLHF
TGTGCCAGCAGCGCCAGGGGGGAGGATTCACCCCTCCACTTT
>TRBJ2-7|15|few|.|TRBV30
CAWSFGGVRAYEQYF
TGTGCCTGGAGCTTTGGAGGGGTGAGGGCCTACGAGCAGTACTTC
>TRBJ1-2|13|.|.|TRBV5-1
CASSLQGDYGYTF
TGCGCCAGCAGCTTACAGGGCGACTATGGCTACACCTTC
>TRBJ2-7|15|.|.|TRBV25-1
CASSPLGTDSYEQYF
TGTGCCAGCAGTCCCCTCGGGACCGACTCCTACGAGCAGTACTTC
>TRBJ2-3|17|.|TRBD2|TRBV9
CASSQKFTSGGPDTQYF
TGTGCCAGCAGCCAGAAGTTTACTAGCGGGGGACCAGATACGCAGTATTTT
>TRBJ1-2|12|.|.|TRBV30
CAWSAESPGYTF
TGTGCCTGGAGTGCCGAAAGCCCAGGCTACACCTTC
>TRBJ2-6|16|.|TRBD1|TRBV27
CASRLRGLAGANVLTF
TGTGCCAGCAGACTGAGGGGGCTGGCTGGGGCCAACGTCCTGACTTTC
>TRBJ1-2|11|few|.|TRBV2
CASSRQVGYTF
TGTGCCAGCAGCAGACAGGTCGGCTACACCTTC
>TRBJ1-6|13|.|.|TRBV7-2
CASSLDRNSPLHF
TGTGCCAGCAGCTTGGACCGGAATTCACCCCTCCACTTT
>TRBJ1-1|13|few|.|TRBV29-1
CSVEEGGPYEAFF
TGCAGCGTTGAAGAAGGAGGGCCCTATGAAGCTTTCTTT
>TRBJ2-7|15|.|.|TRBV9
CASSVEGTSAYEQYF
TGTGCCAGCAGCGTAGAAGGGACATCCGCCTACGAGCAGTACTTC
>TRBJ1-3|14|few|.|TRBV2
CASSVREEGNTIYF
TGTGCCAGCAGTGTAAGGGAGGAGGGAAACACCATATATTTT
>TRBJ1-2|13|.|.|TRBV18
CASSPGDGYGYTF
TGTGCCAGCTCACCCGGGGACGGCTATGGCTACACCTTC
>TRBJ2-2|13|few|.|TRBV6-4
CASRPTGTGELFF
TGTGCCAGCAGACCGACAGGCACCGGGGAGCTGTTTTTT
>TRBJ2-5|14|.|.|TRBV30
CAVTSGSPGETQYF
TGTGCCGTAACTTCAGGGTCTCCAGGAGAGACCCAGTACTTC
>TRBJ1-6|16|few|.|TRBV9
CASSPQPQGAGSPLHF
TGTGCCAGCAGCCCCCAGCCCCAGGGCGCGGGGTCACCCCTCCACTTT
>TRBJ1-1|14|.|.|TRBV5-1
CASSLPDVGTEAFF
TGCGCCAGCAGCTTGCCAGATGTGGGCACTGAAGCTTTCTTT
>TRBJ1-2|15|.|.|TRBV25-1
CASSADRPSNYGYTF
TGTGCCAGCAGTGCTGACAGACCTTCTAACTATGGCTACACCTTC
>TRBJ2-4|13|few|.|TRBV27
CASSREAKNIQYF
TGTGCCAGCAGTCGTGAAGCCAAAAACATTCAGTACTTC
>TRBJ2-5|15|.|TRBD1|TRBV27
CASSLFRGPVETQYF
TGTGCCAGCAGTTTATTCAGGGGGCCGGTGGAGACCCAGTACTTC
>TRBJ1-1|13|few|.|TRBV7-2
CASSLTGNTEAFF
TGTGCCAGCAGTCTCACAGGGAACACTGAAGCTTTCTTT
>TRBJ2-2|13|.|.|TRBV9
CASSVSRTGELFF
TGTGCCAGCAGCGTTAGCCGCACCGGGGAGCTGTTTTTT
>TRBJ1-1|15|.|.|TRBV29-1
CSVWGRRDMNTEAFF
TGCAGCGTTTGGGGGCGAAGAGACATGAACACTGAAGCTTTCTTT
>TRBJ2-1|13|.|.|TRBV25-1
CASSDRAYNEQFF
TGTGCCAGCAGTGACAGGGCCTACAATGAGCAGTTCTTC
>TRBJ2-1|16|few|TRBD1|TRBV11-1
CASTSWGTDSYNEQFF
TGTGCCAGCACCTCCTGGGGGACAGACTCCTACAATGAGCAGTTCTTC